A selection of T cell receptor beta chains follows, all from one sample in a study of beta chain features in type 1 diabetes. Sequencing was performed with immunoSEQ multiplex PCR; in TCRdb, only in-frame clones are kept and a portion is missing. The table records about 640,000 clones, about an eighth of them present only once. Sequenced material: naive CD4+ T cells from blood. The receptors stem from a man aged 30 to 39 with type 1 diabetes. The CDR3 runs from the conserved cysteine through the conserved F or W. A D gene is named only where the DNA matches it firmly.

CASSQDRGSEQYF TRBV5-1 13 TRBD1 TRBJ2-7
CASSLGDRNYGYTF TRBV5-8 14 TRBD1 TRBJ1-2
CASTPGGQNYGYTF TRBV6-5 14 NA TRBJ1-2
CASSLGLLTSRGDTQYF TRBV7-8 17 NA TRBJ2-3
CASSQDQGMLGHEQYF TRBV4-2 16 NA TRBJ2-7
CASSSGTPSSYEQYF TRBV28 15 NA TRBJ2-7
CASSPVLARGANVLTF TRBV11-3 16 NA TRBJ2-6
CSGLQGEKLFF TRBV29-1 11 TRBD1 TRBJ1-4
CASSQGRLDEQFF TRBV6-5 13 NA TRBJ2-1
CASSADRGNSPLHF TRBV9 14 TRBD1 TRBJ1-6
CATRTQDTEAFF TRBV15 12 NA TRBJ1-1
CATSRAGISSPGQFF TRBV15 15 NA TRBJ2-1
CASSDMAGAGSPLHF TRBV2 15 NA TRBJ1-6
CASSLRQGGNYEQYF TRBV18 15 TRBD1 TRBJ2-7
CATSRVGLGTIYF TRBV15 13 NA TRBJ1-3
CSVSGAGETQYF TRBV29-1 12 NA TRBJ2-5
CASSSTPGQGSLYEQYF TRBV28 17 TRBD1 TRBJ2-7
CASSVDSMNTEAFF TRBV9 14 NA TRBJ1-1
CASSGSNQPQHF TRBV12-5 12 NA TRBJ1-5
CASSYSIPLSYNEQFF TRBV6-6 16 NA TRBJ2-1
CASSPIDSQGYTF TRBV18 13 NA TRBJ1-2
CASSQETGASYEQYF TRBV4-3 15 NA TRBJ2-7
CSVGTDLNSPLHF TRBV29-1 13 NA TRBJ1-6
CASSPRDEQYF TRBV18 11 NA TRBJ2-7
CASSQDRGTGIEKLFF TRBV4-3 16 TRBD1 TRBJ1-4
CASSEPGSNYEQYF TRBV25-1 14 NA TRBJ2-7
CASSYLEGAGTEAFF TRBV6-5 15 TRBD1 TRBJ1-1
CASSSLTGGMNGYTF TRBV7-2 15 TRBD1 TRBJ1-2
CAWSALGGGDEKLFF TRBV30 15 NA TRBJ1-4
CASSFLSTQAGELFF TRBV5-6 15 NA TRBJ2-2
CASSPWDRLSGANVLTF TRBV9 17 TRBD1 TRBJ2-6
CASSVDGLTLPNQPQHF TRBV9 17 NA TRBJ1-5
CASSPARLASSYNSPLHF TRBV27 18 NA TRBJ1-6
CASGWQTGGNEQFF TRBV5-1 14 TRBD1 TRBJ2-1
CASSLEGGRVTQYF TRBV5-8 14 NA TRBJ2-3
CASSSAGTVGYEQYF TRBV7-2 15 NA TRBJ2-7
CASSPRTVSSTDTQYF TRBV7-9 16 NA TRBJ2-3
CASSLGRGSYEQYF TRBV7-3 14 NA TRBJ2-7
CASSEDYGSGGDGYTF TRBV2 16 NA TRBJ1-2
CASSLTGLSSYEQYF TRBV7-9 15 NA TRBJ2-7
CASSLGELYNEQFF TRBV19 14 NA TRBJ2-1
CASYRVPINTEAFF TRBV6-6 14 NA TRBJ1-1